The source of this T cell receptor beta chain is a study of cytomegalovirus exposure and HLA in healthy donors. PCR was performed using 60 Vbeta and 13 Jbeta primers. Data came from immunoSEQ multiplex PCR; TCRdb stores just in-frame clones and leaves some out. The sample shows roughly 140,000 clones, less than 90% of them seen only once. CDR1 is SGHNT and CDR2 is YYREEE in the germline V gene (reference sequence). V was pared by 6 bases and J by 12 bases, with 19 bases between. CDR3 size: 12 residues. This receptor was obtained from a boy younger than 10 in good health and CMV-seronegative. The V gene is TRBV5-4, the J gene TRBJ2-7; weak D call: TRBD2 (6 bases). The sample was PBMCs. CDR3 nucleotides: TGTGCCAGCACCACCCCAACGGGAGATGCGTACTTC. Protein sequence: CASTTPTGDAYF.